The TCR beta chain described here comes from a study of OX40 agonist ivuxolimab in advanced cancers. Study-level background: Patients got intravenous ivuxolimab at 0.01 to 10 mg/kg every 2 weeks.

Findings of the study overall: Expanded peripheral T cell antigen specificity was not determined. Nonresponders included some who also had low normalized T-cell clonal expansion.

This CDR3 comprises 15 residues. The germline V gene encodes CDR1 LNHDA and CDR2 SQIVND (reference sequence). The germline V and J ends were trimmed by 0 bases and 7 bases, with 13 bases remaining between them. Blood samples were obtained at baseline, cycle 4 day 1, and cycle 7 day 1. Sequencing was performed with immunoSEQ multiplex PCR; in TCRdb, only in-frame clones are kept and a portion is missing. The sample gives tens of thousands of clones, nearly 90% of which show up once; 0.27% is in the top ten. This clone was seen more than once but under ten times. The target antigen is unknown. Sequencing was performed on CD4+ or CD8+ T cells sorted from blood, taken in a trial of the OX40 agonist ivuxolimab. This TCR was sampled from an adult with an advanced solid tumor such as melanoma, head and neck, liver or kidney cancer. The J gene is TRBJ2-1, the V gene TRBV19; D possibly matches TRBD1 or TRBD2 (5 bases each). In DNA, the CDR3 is TGTGCCAGTAGTATAGACGGGGCGGGTCGGAATGAGCAGTTCTTC. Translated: CASSIDGAGRNEQFF.